The source of this T cell receptor beta chain is a study of cytomegalovirus exposure and HLA in healthy donors. About this clone itself: Its specificity is not known.

V was pared by 4 bases and J by 1 base, with 13 bases between. The germline V gene encodes CDR1 SGHRS and CDR2 YFSETQ. The CDR3 loop spans 15 amino acids. With 60 Vbeta and 13 Jbeta primers, the PCR was carried out. Measured with immunoSEQ multiplex PCR; TCRdb has only the in-frame clones, and not every one. The sample lists roughly 190,000 clones; around three quarters were seen once. Findings of the study overall: The study designated about 180 TCR beta chains cytomegalovirus-associated. Most TCR beta V segments were productive about 90% or about 30% of the time in an earlier analysis.

This chain links TRBV5-1 with TRBJ2-3, with D maybe TRBD1 (6 bases). This receptor was obtained from a young woman in good health and CMV-seronegative. Sequencing was performed on PBMCs. The CDR3 sequence is CASSGQGRGTDTQYF. CDR3 DNA sequence: TGCGCCAGCAGCGGGCAGGGGCGCGGCACAGATACGCAGTATTTT.